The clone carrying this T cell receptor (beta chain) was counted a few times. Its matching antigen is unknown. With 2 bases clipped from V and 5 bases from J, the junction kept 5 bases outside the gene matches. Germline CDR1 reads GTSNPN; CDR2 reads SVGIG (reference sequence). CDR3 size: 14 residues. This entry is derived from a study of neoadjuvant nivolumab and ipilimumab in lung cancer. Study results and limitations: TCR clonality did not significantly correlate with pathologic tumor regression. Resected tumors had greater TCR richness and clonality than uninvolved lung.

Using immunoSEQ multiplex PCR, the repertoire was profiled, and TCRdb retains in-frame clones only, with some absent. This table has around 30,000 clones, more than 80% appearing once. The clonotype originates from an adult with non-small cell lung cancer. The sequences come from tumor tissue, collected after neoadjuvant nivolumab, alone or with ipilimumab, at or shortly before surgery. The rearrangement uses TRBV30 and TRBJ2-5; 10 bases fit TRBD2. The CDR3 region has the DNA TGTGCCTGGAGTAGCGGGAGGGGAGTGGAGACCCAGTACTTC. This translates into CAWSSGRGVETQYF.